The 20 T cell receptor beta chains reported below all come from one sample, sequenced in a study of T cells after yellow fever vaccination. TCRdb recomputed calls from the 5' RACE reads with MiXCR, one row per CDR3 protein. The table records roughly 310,000 distinct CDR3 sequences, roughly 3.5% of them present only once. The source material was PBMCs, sampled on the day of the yellow fever booster vaccination. The receptors were sampled from a man aged 18 to 30 who received the YFV17D yellow fever vaccine.

This clonotype appeared a few times. This CDR3 is CSAREGSGGTYEQYF. CDR3 DNA sequence: TGCAGTGCTAGAGAAGGTAGCGGGGGGACCTACGAGCAGTACTTC. This chain links TRBV20-1 with TRBJ2-7, with 10 bases identical to TRBD2. This CDR3 comprises 15 residues. Unmatched junction bases numbered 4, after V lost 0 bases and J lost 2 bases. Germline V gene lookup returns CDR1 DFQATT and CDR2 SNEGSKA (reference sequence).

The table lists this clonotype with many counts. The genes are TRBV10-3 and TRBJ1-2; D remains unclear. Trimming took 7 bases from V and 4 from J, leaving 7 bases between them. This CDR3 has 11 residues. The germline gives CDR1 ENHRY, CDR2 SYGVKD. DNA of the CDR3: TGTGCCATCACAGACACCTATGGCTACACCTTC. It is translated as CAITDTYGYTF.

This clonotype was observed many times. The chain joins TRBV5-1 to TRBJ2-1; TRBD1 might be the D (6 bases). CDR1 is SGHRS and CDR2 is YFSETQ in the germline V gene. This CDR3 contains 15 residues. V lost 0 bases and J 9 bases, leaving 16 bases between the germline ends. The CDR3 sequence: CASSLAAGVRGEQFF. The CDR3 coding sequence is TGCGCCAGCAGCTTGGCGGCAGGGGTAAGGGGTGAGCAGTTCTTC. Filled out from reference TRBV5-1 and TRBJ2-1, the complete variable domain reads KAGVTQTPRYLIKTRGQQVTLSCSPISGHRSVSWYQQTPGQGLQFLFEYFSETQRNKGNFPGRFSGRQFSNSRSEMNVSTLELGDSALYLCASSLAAGVRGEQFFGPGTRLTVL.

In its sample, this clonotype was seen many times. The chain couples TRBV3-1 to TRBJ2-3, with 15 bases aligning to TRBD2. The length of the CDR3 is 15 residues. Unmatched junction bases numbered 0, after V lost 4 bases and J lost 4 bases. Germline assignment: CDR1 LGHDT and CDR2 YNNKEL (reference sequence). Here the CDR3 reads CASSRTSGGADTQYF. CDR3 in DNA: TGTGCCAGCAGCCGGACTAGCGGGGGGGCAGATACGCAGTATTTT.

This clonotype was picked up a small number of times. The CDR3 spells CASSLGDREYYEQYV. As DNA, the CDR3 is TGCGCCAGCAGCTTGGGCGACAGGGAATACTACGAGCAGTACGTC. This rearrangement joins TRBV5-1 to TRBJ2-7; 7 nucleotides align to TRBD1. The CDR3 has 15 residues. Germline V gene data show CDR1 as SGHRS and CDR2 as YFSETQ. Trimming cost V 0 bases and J 3 bases; bases outside gene matches: 6.

The rearrangement joins TRBV7-8 to TRBJ2-7; D gene uncertain. CDR1 and CDR2 (germline): SGHVS, FQNEAQ. CDR3 length equals 12 residues. V lost 2 bases and J 3 bases, leaving 5 bases between the germline ends. CDR3 in DNA: TGTGCCAGCAGCTTAAACCACTACGAGCAGTACGTC. Its translation is CASSLNHYEQYV.

This clonotype was recorded at least ten times. The chain has TRBV5-1 and TRBJ2-5; TRBD2 might be the D (7 bases). Germline V gene data show CDR1 as SGHRS and CDR2 as YFSETQ. This CDR3 is 16 amino acids long. The V end was cut by 0 bases, the J end by 1 base, with 13 bases between. CDR3 sequence reads: CASSLAEGGIQETQYF. CDR3 DNA sequence: TGCGCCAGCAGCTTGGCCGAGGGGGGGATCCAAGAGACCCAGTACTTC.

This clonotype was seen repeatedly, ten times or more. J is TRBJ1-1 and V is TRBV7-2, with 7 bases that match TRBD1. Trimming removed 0 bases from V and 4 bases from J; junction bases left unmatched: 8. The CDR3 extends over 16 amino acids. Germline-derived CDR1 and CDR2 are SGHTA and FQGNSA. The CDR3 region has the DNA TGTGCCAGCAGCTTAGCGTCGGCAGGGGGGTTCACTGAAGCTTTCTTT. It is translated as CASSLASAGGFTEAFF.

The sample holds many counts of this clonotype. The CDR3 DNA is TGTGCCAGCAGCCAAGTCCCGGAGGGGGCTTTCTTT. Translated: CASSQVPEGAFF. The rearrangement uses TRBV3-1 and TRBJ1-1, with a possible D match to TRBD1 (5 bases). CDR3 size: 12 residues. From germline, CDR1 is LGHDT and CDR2 YNNKEL (reference sequence). V shed 1 base and J shed 11 bases, with 11 bases lying between them.

A few counts support this clonotype. V gene TRBV20-1 combines with J gene TRBJ1-1; D may be TRBD1 (6 bases). The CDR3 contains 15 residues. CDR1 and CDR2 (germline): DFQATT, SNEGSKA (reference sequence). V was clipped by 6 bases and J by 1 base, with 18 bases between them. The CDR3 spells CSAQVPGHRNTEAFF. In nucleotides, the CDR3 is TGCAGTGCCCAAGTACCGGGACACAGGAACACTGAAGCTTTCTTT.

This clonotype has ten or more counts. The chain has TRBV5-1 and TRBJ2-3; possible D gene TRBD2, 6 bases. V shed 0 bases and J shed 2 bases, with 13 bases lying between them. Germline CDR1 reads SGHRS; CDR2 reads YFSETQ. CDR3 length: 16 amino acids. The CDR3 DNA reads TGCGCCAGCAGCTTGGCCTGGGCGGGGCTCACAGATACGCAGTATTTT. Its translation: CASSLAWAGLTDTQYF. Based on the CDR3 plus reference TRBV5-1 and TRBJ2-3, the full variable domain is KAGVTQTPRYLIKTRGQQVTLSCSPISGHRSVSWYQQTPGQGLQFLFEYFSETQRNKGNFPGRFSGRQFSNSRSEMNVSTLELGDSALYLCASSLAWAGLTDTQYFGPGTRLTVL.

This clonotype was recorded at least ten times. The chain recombines TRBV11-2 with TRBJ2-3, with 10 bases that match TRBD1. CDR1 and CDR2 from the germline V gene are SGHAT and FQNNGV. CDR3 size: 16 residues. With V trimmed by 2 bases and J by 4 bases, 6 bases remained unmatched. The CDR3 spells CASSLWGQGNPDTQYF. CDR3 DNA sequence: TGTGCCAGCAGCTTATGGGGACAGGGGAACCCAGATACGCAGTATTTT.

This clonotype was observed at least ten times. The CDR3 DNA sequence: TGCGCCAGCAGTGTGCCGGCTAGCGGGGGGGCCGGGTCCCTAGAGACCCAGTACTTC. It codes for CASSVPASGGAGSLETQYF. The chain joins TRBV10-2 to TRBJ2-5; TRBD2 agrees at 12 bases. Germline V CDR1 and CDR2: WSHSY, SAAADI. V lost 4 bases and J lost 4; bases outside the gene matches: 16. The CDR3 extends over 19 amino acids.

This clonotype was seen at least ten times. The V and J genes are TRBV12-3 or TRBV12-4 and TRBJ2-3; D ambiguous. CDR3 length equals 12 residues. V lost 8 bases and J 1 base, leaving 7 bases between the germline ends. CDR3 nucleotide sequence: TGTGCCAGCTCCCAGGGCACAGATACGCAGTATTTT. Its translation: CASSQGTDTQYF.

The table lists this clonotype with many counts. The rearrangement joins TRBV6-4 to TRBJ1-2; D might be TRBD1 (5 bases). The ends were cut back, 4 bases at V and 5 bases at J, with 14 bases in the middle. The CDR3 is made up of 14 amino acids. Germline V gene sequence: CDR1 MRHNA, CDR2 SNTAGT. CDR3 amino acids: CASSADGGWYGYTF. The CDR3 nucleotides read TGTGCCAGCAGTGCGGACGGGGGTTGGTATGGCTACACCTTC.

This clonotype was seen only a few times. This chain uses TRBV6-5 with TRBJ2-3; TRBD1 agrees at 9 bases. The CDR3 contains 15 residues. V trimming: 6 bases; J trimming: 3 bases; junction bases outside the gene matches: 7. Germline V gene sequence: CDR1 MNHEY, CDR2 SVGAGI. CDR3 sequence (DNA): TGTGCCAGCAGCTCATCCGGGACAGGGACAGATACGCAGTATTTT. This translates into CASSSSGTGTDTQYF.

This clonotype showed up many times. DNA for the CDR3: TGTGCCAGCAGCTTCCCCGGCAGCCACCTCTATGGCTACACCTTC. Protein product: CASSFPGSHLYGYTF. The chain employs TRBV5-8 and TRBJ1-2; D is undetermined. The V and J ends lost 2 bases and 4 bases respectively, with 15 bases between them. The CDR3 is 15 amino acids. The germline CDR1 and CDR2 sequences are SGHTS and YDEGEE.

The sample holds a few counts of this clonotype. The chain employs TRBV19 and TRBJ2-1; D is undetermined. The V end was cut by 5 bases, the J end by 4 bases, with 12 bases between. The V gene's germline CDR1 is LNHDA and CDR2 SQIVND (reference sequence). The CDR3 has 14 amino acids. CDR3 DNA: TGTGCCAGTAGTCGCGGCAGGAAATACAATGAGCAGTTCTTC. Its protein product is CASSRGRKYNEQFF.

This clonotype showed up just a few times. The CDR3 DNA follows: TGTGCCAGCAGTGACAATAGCGGGGGGTTCCACAATGAGCAGTTCTTC. Protein: CASSDNSGGFHNEQFF. The chain links TRBV6-4 to TRBJ2-1; 10 nucleotides agree with TRBD2. J lost 5 bases, V lost 2 bases, and 6 bases had no gene match. CDR1 and CDR2 from the germline V gene are MRHNA and SNTAGT. CDR3 length: 16 amino acids.

This chain uses TRBV29-1 with TRBJ1-3; D uncertain. Trimming stripped 7 bases from V and 0 bases from J, with 13 bases between. The CDR3 runs to 14 residues. In germline, CDR1 is SQVTM, CDR2 ANQGSEA. Here the CDR3 reads CSADVGDSGNTIYF. The CDR3 DNA reads TGCAGCGCGGACGTGGGCGACTCTGGAAACACCATATATTTT.